This TCR beta chain emerged from a study of blood T cell repertoires in COVID-19. CDR3 length: 17 residues. After removal of 0 bases from V and 1 base from J, the junction contained 5 bases not matched to a gene. Germline values: CDR1 MNHNS, CDR2 SASEGT. Produced via immunoSEQ multiplex PCR; TCRdb's table is partial and in-frame only. Of 90,000 to 130,000 clones in the sample, about 72% were seen once. Input material: peripheral blood. The V and J genes are TRBV6-1 and TRBJ2-4; 8 bases are shared with TRBD1. This receptor was taken from a woman aged 55-75 years with acute or convalescent COVID-19. CDR3 region: CASSEAGRGRAKNIQYF. The CDR3 DNA reads TGTGCCAGCAGTGAAGCTGGCAGGGGGCGCGCCAAAAACATTCAGTACTTC.